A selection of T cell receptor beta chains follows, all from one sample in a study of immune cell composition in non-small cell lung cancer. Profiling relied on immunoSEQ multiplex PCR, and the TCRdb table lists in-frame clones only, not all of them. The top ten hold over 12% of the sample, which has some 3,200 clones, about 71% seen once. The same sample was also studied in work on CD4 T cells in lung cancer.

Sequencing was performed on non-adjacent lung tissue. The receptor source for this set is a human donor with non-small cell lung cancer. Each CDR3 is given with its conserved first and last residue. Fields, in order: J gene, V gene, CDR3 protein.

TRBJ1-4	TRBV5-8	CASSSLGQGGPEKLFF
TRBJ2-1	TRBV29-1	CSVKRDRGLYNEQFF
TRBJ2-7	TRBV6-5	CASCTGSEQYF
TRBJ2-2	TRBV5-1	CASSLRGSGRLDTGELFF
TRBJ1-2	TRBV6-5	CASSTDLDRFYGYTF
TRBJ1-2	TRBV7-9	CASSLREEGYTF
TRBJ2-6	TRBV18	CASAPGQGNSGANVLTF
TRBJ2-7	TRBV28	CASSLAGAISYEQYF
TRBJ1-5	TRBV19	CASSNVNSNQPQHF
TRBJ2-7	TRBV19	CASSPGSTYEQYF
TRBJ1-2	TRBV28	CASSLGWGDGYTF
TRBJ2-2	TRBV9	CASSVGVANTGELFF
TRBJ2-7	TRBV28	CASSSRTSPHEQYF
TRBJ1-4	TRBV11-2	CASSKDRGFEKLFF
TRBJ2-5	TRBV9	CASSYGLAGDPTQYF
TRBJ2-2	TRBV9	CASSVQGGPSTGELFF
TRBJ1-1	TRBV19	CASSIGRGNTEAFF
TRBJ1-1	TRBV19	CASSQGMGTEAFF
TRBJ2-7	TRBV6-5	CASRKQPGEAYEQYF
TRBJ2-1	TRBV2	CASSEQVNEQFF
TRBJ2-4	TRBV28	CASSFRGLAKNIQYF
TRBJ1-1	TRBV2	CASRTDLNTEAFF
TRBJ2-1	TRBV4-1	CASSQHGSGTYNEQFF
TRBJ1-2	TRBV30	CAWSLGGGNYGYTF
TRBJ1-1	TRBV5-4	CASSLSTGEEAFF
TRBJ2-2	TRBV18	CASSRQGHGELFF
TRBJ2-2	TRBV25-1	CASSDGRGHTGELFF
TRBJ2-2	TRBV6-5	CASSYGRVYTGELFF
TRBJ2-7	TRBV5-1	CASTRQGRPSFSYEQYF
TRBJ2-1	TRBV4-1	CASSQGRLAGNEQFF
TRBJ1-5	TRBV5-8	CASSLGLKEQPQHF
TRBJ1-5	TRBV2	CASRWQAINQPQHF
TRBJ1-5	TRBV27	CASSPQGFQPQHF
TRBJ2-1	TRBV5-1	CASSLEWGGEGLRNEQFF
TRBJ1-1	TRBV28	CASSFRDRVYTEAFF